This T cell receptor beta chain was captured by sequencing in a study of blood T cell repertoires in COVID-19. Here immunoSEQ multiplex PCR was the method, and the copy in TCRdb shows in-frame clones only, minus some. The profile shows around 220,000 clones, 75% to 95% of them singletons. This TCR was recovered from a woman aged 18-29 years who had recovered from COVID-19. Sequenced input: PBMCs or T cells enriched from blood (not recorded which).

The CDR3 DNA reads TGTGCCAGTAGAAAAGACAGGGGCGCGGGGGGCTACACCTTC. It translates to CASRKDRGAGGYTF. This chain joins TRBV19 and TRBJ1-2, with 8 positions matching TRBD1. Germline lookup yields CDR1 LNHDA and CDR2 SQIVND (reference sequence). V was clipped by 6 bases and J by 8 bases; unmatched bases: 11. This CDR3 has 14 residues.